This paragraph covers one TCR beta chain sequence. Antigen specificity is unknown. Individual cDNA molecules received unique molecular identifiers. TCRdb analysed the 5' RACE reads with MiXCR anew, one entry per CDR3 protein. The sample holds some 64,000 distinct CDR3 sequences; around 19% are singletons and the top ten take under 9%. The CDR3 extends over 13 amino acids. Germline V gives CDR1 MDHEN, CDR2 SYDVKM. The V end was cut by 3 bases, the J end by 2 bases, with 7 bases between. This record belongs to a study of early T cells in non-severe SARS-CoV-2 infection. Overall study: Chains were not paired, and sequencing was done on bulk RNA from unsorted whole blood. Study observations and caveats: VDJdb-based annotation leaned toward anti-spike CD8 responses and missed private and CD4 specificities.

This clonotype was obtained from an adult who was a healthcare worker with PCR-confirmed SARS-CoV-2 infection or an uninfected control (not recorded which). The V call is TRBV28, the J call TRBJ1-2, with unresolved D. This sample comprised whole blood, obtained at baseline. The CDR3 region is CASSFVGNYGYTF. CDR3 in DNA: TGTGCCAGCAGTTTCGTCGGGAACTATGGCTACACCTTC.